This section outlines one TCR beta chain sequence together with its context. TCRdb ran MiXCR on the RT-PCR reads and lists one entry per CDR3 protein. The sample yields almost 700,000 distinct CDR3 sequences, 14% seen once. The CDR3 spans 15 residues. The germline V and J ends were trimmed by 3 bases and 5 bases, with 17 bases remaining between them. The germline CDR1 and CDR2 sequences are SGHRS and YFSETQ. The receptor's source is a female donor in good health, serving as a healthy control. Sequencing input: memory CD4+ T cells from blood. J is TRBJ2-5 and V is TRBV5-1; D is perhaps TRBD2 (6 bases). The CDR3 DNA reads TGCGCCAGCAGCTCGGGTCAGGGAGGTGCGGAGACCCAGTACTTC. Translation: CASSSGQGGAETQYF. Using reference TRBV5-1 and TRBJ2-5 for the parts outside the CDR3, the full variable domain is KAGVTQTPRYLIKTRGQQVTLSCSPISGHRSVSWYQQTPGQGLQFLFEYFSETQRNKGNFPGRFSGRQFSNSRSEMNVSTLELGDSALYLCASSSGQGGAETQYFGPGTRLLVL.